These 15 T cell receptor beta chains share one sample of origin, sequenced in a study of blood T cell repertoires in COVID-19. The table came from immunoSEQ multiplex PCR; TCRdb's copy has only in-frame clones and leaves some out. There are 55,000 to 65,000 clones in the sample; approximately 90% occur only once, and around 10% lies in the top ten. The material sequenced was peripheral blood. All receptors derive from a human donor with acute or convalescent COVID-19. The donor label of this sample is uncertain.

This chain links TRBV5-1 with TRBJ2-6; D not resolved. Per the germline V gene, CDR1 is SGHRS and CDR2 is YFSETQ. This CDR3 has 16 residues. V shed 0 bases and J shed 2 bases, with 9 bases lying between them. The DNA of the CDR3 is TGCGCCAGCAGCTTGGGAACTGGTCCTGGGGCCAACGTCCTGACTTTC. This translates into CASSLGTGPGANVLTF.

This chain uses TRBV28 with TRBJ1-2; a weak D match, TRBD1 (5 bases). CDR3 length: 12 residues. Per the germline V gene, CDR1 is MDHEN and CDR2 is SYDVKM. Trimming took off 6 bases at V and 2 bases at J, with 7 bases between the two ends. The chain's CDR3 is CASSRGNYGYTF. The CDR3 bases are TGTGCCAGCAGCCGGGGGAACTATGGCTACACCTTC.

The rearrangement links TRBV7-3 to TRBJ1-6, with TRBD1 matching over 10 bases. Losses at the gene ends were 2 bases for V and 9 bases for J; bases not matched to a gene: 4. The CDR3 contains 15 residues. The germline V gene encodes CDR1 SGHTA and CDR2 FQGTGA. CDR3 nucleotide sequence: TGTGCCAGCAGCTTAGAGGGGACAGGGGCTTCACCCCTCCACTTT. As protein: CASSLEGTGASPLHF.

This chain connects TRBV7-6 to TRBJ2-5; a possible D gene is TRBD2 (5 bases). The V gene's germline CDR1 is SGHVS and CDR2 FNYEAQ. The CDR3 spans 15 residues. The ends were cut back, 1 base at V and 1 base at J, with 10 bases in the middle. The CDR3 DNA sequence: TGTGCCAGCAGCTTAGTAAGCGGCGGCCAAGAGACCCAGTACTTC. It specifies CASSLVSGGQETQYF.

The chain employs TRBV11-2 and TRBJ2-7; TRBD2 is a possible D gene (6 bases). This CDR3 has 15 residues. Looked up from germline, CDR1 is SGHAT and CDR2 is FQNNGV. V was shortened by 1 base and J by 6 bases, with 16 bases between the two germline ends. CDR3 amino acids: CASSLGSGGIREQYF. The CDR3 DNA is TGTGCCAGCAGCTTAGGGTCCGGGGGAATTCGCGAGCAGTACTTC.

The genes are TRBV5-1 and TRBJ2-6; 11 nucleotides align to TRBD1. Trimming at V came to 4 bases and at J to 0 bases, leaving 6 bases not matched to a gene. The germline CDR1 and CDR2 sequences are SGHRS and YFSETQ. The CDR3 extends over 18 amino acids. For the CDR3, the DNA is TGCGCCAGCAGCCCAGGACAGGGGGCTGACTCTGGGGCCAACGTCCTGACTTTC. It is translated as CASSPGQGADSGANVLTF.

The chain is built from TRBV23-1 and TRBJ2-1, with D perhaps matching TRBD1 (6 bases). TRBV23-1 is sorted into the ORF group, with uncertain function. The V end lost 11 bases, the J end lost 1 base, and 18 bases lay between the germline ends. This CDR3 has 15 amino acids. The CDR3 protein is CAGRSVQGSYNEQFF. The DNA for the CDR3 is TGCGCCGGCCGTTCGGTCCAGGGGTCCTACAATGAGCAGTTCTTC.

The rearrangement joins TRBV7-3 to TRBJ2-1; 8 positions agree with TRBD2. Per germline, CDR1 SGHTA and CDR2 FQGTGA. The junction had 2 bases not matched to a gene; V was cut back by 2 bases and J by 2 bases. The CDR3 spans 15 residues. The CDR3 nucleotides read TGTGCCAGCAGCTTACTACTAGCGGCCTACAATGAGCAGTTCTTC. As protein: CASSLLLAAYNEQFF.

The chain employs TRBV24-1 and TRBJ1-5; weak D call: TRBD1 (6 bases). The CDR3 runs to 16 residues. Trimming took 4 bases from V and 0 from J, leaving 12 bases between them. Germline lookup yields CDR1 KGHDR and CDR2 SFDVKD. Here the CDR3 reads CATSDAGRGSNQPQHF. The CDR3 DNA is TGTGCCACCAGTGACGCGGGCAGGGGTAGCAATCAGCCCCAGCATTTT.

The V call is TRBV6-6, the J call TRBJ1-4; weak D call: TRBD1 (5 bases). The length of the CDR3 is 14 residues. Germline V CDR1 and CDR2: MNHNY, SVGAGI (reference sequence). The V and J ends lost 2 bases and 4 bases respectively, with 8 bases between them. CDR3 DNA: TGTGCCAGCAGTTACCGACAGATTAATGAAAAACTGTTTTTT. This codes for CASSYRQINEKLFF.

In DNA form, the CDR3 reads TGTGCCAGCAGCTTAGGGGCGGGCAGGAACACTGAAGCTTTCTTT. Translation gives CASSLGAGRNTEAFF. V usage is TRBV11-3 and J usage is TRBJ1-1; no clear D. The V and J ends lost 1 base and 1 base respectively, with 10 bases between them. From germline, CDR1 is SGHNT and CDR2 YENEEA. The CDR3 has 15 residues.

The rearrangement joins TRBV29-1 to TRBJ1-1; TRBD1 is a possible D gene (5 bases). This CDR3 spans 11 amino acids. CDR1 is SQVTM and CDR2 is ANQGSEA in the germline V gene. The V end lost 5 bases, the J end lost 5 bases, and 9 bases lay between the germline ends. For the CDR3, the DNA is TGCAGCGTTCGGGGGAGTACTGAAGCTTTCTTT. Amino acid sequence: CSVRGSTEAFF. The variable domain in full, with the rest retrieved from reference TRBV29-1 and TRBJ1-1, is SAVISQKPSRDICQRGTSLTIQCQVDSQVTMMFWYRQQPGQSLTLIATANQGSEATYESGFVIDKFPISRPNLTFSTLTVSNMSPEDSSIYLCSVRGSTEAFFGQGTRLTVV.

This clone turned up a few times. The chain has TRBV28 and TRBJ1-5; 8 bases fit TRBD1. Per germline, CDR1 MDHEN and CDR2 SYDVKM. V gave up 7 bases and J gave up 6 bases; unmatched junction bases: 8. The CDR3 runs 14 residues. The CDR3: CASTEAGGVQPQHF. The CDR3 bases are TGTGCCAGCACTGAAGCAGGGGGCGTTCAGCCCCAGCATTTT.

As concerns this clone: The same CDR3 can be traced to other DNA sequences in this sample. CDR3 sequence reads: CASSPGGNQPQHF. The CDR3 DNA follows: TGTGCCAGCTCACCCGGGGGCAATCAGCCCCAGCATTTT. The chain employs TRBV18 and TRBJ1-5; no clear D. The CDR3 has 13 amino acids. The germline CDR1 and CDR2 sequences are KGHSH and LQKENI. The ends were cut back, 3 bases at V and 2 bases at J, with 5 bases in the middle.

The chain employs TRBV2 and TRBJ1-2; D gene uncertain. Germline V CDR1 and CDR2: SNHLY, FYNNEI. The CDR3 runs to 12 residues. Deletions cut 4 bases from V and 7 bases from J, with 10 bases between. CDR3 DNA sequence: TGTGCCAGCAGTGTGGAAGGCGGTGGCTACACCTTC. It codes for CASSVEGGGYTF.